Listed below are T cell receptor beta chains from one sample, sequenced in a study of T cell responses to AZD1222 COVID-19 vaccine. Profiled with immunoSEQ multiplex PCR; TCRdb holds only in-frame clones, not every one. The sample carries some 150,000 clones, roughly nine tenths recorded once. This specimen consisted of peripheral blood, obtained on day 0 of AZD1222 vaccination. The receptors originated from an adult in good health. Both conserved end residues are part of each CDR3. D genes are given only for firm matches. Clone size is given for some rows only: seen once, a few or many times, or a class if the clone is expanded.

DNA: TGCGCCAGCAGCTTGGATGGGACAGGGGCCTACGAGCAGTACTTC; CDR3: CASSLDGTGAYEQYF; J: TRBJ2-7; V: TRBV5-1; D: TRBD1; size: NA
DNA: TGCAGCGTCGCAATAGCGGGAGTGTACACCGGGGAGCTGTTTTTT; CDR3: CSVAIAGVYTGELFF; J: TRBJ2-2; V: TRBV29-1; D: TRBD2; size: NA
DNA: TGTGCCAGCAGCCAAGATATAAGGGACTATGGCTACACCTTC; CDR3: CASSQDIRDYGYTF; J: TRBJ1-2; V: TRBV4-2; D: NA; size: NA
DNA: TGTGCCAGCAGCAGGGACGGACAGGCAACGGTTGAAGCTTTCTTT; CDR3: CASSRDGQATVEAFF; J: TRBJ1-1; V: TRBV4-2; D: TRBD1; size: NA
DNA: TGTGCCAGCAGCTTACCGAGCACAGATACGCAGTATTTT; CDR3: CASSLPSTDTQYF; J: TRBJ2-3; V: TRBV7-2; D: NA; size: once
DNA: TGTGCCACCAGCCCCCGGACAGGGAAGATGGCGGGGGGCTTTTTAGGGACCCAGTACTTC; CDR3: CATSPRTGKMAGGFLGTQYF; J: TRBJ2-5; V: TRBV15; D: NA; size: NA
DNA: TGTGCCAGCAGCTTAGCGGCAGGGGGCCCCAACGAGCAGTACTTC; CDR3: CASSLAAGGPNEQYF; J: TRBJ2-7; V: TRBV7-3; D: TRBD1; size: NA
DNA: TGTGCCAGCAGTCTTAGCGGGACATCCCCTCGAGAGCAGTTCTTC; CDR3: CASSLSGTSPREQFF; J: TRBJ2-1; V: TRBV9; D: TRBD2; size: NA
DNA: TGTGCCAGCTCACCAATCGGGGGGGCCTACAATGAGCAGTTCTTC; CDR3: CASSPIGGAYNEQFF; J: TRBJ2-1; V: TRBV18; D: TRBD2; size: NA
DNA: TGTGCCAGCAGTGAAGCGCGGACCAGGGATTCACCCCTCCACTTT; CDR3: CASSEARTRDSPLHF; J: TRBJ1-6; V: TRBV2; D: NA; size: few
DNA: TGTGCCAGCAGCCACCTTACCTCGCCGACTAGCGGGGGAAGGAGGACCCAGTACTTC; CDR3: CASSHLTSPTSGGRRTQYF; J: TRBJ2-5; V: TRBV27; D: TRBD2; size: NA
DNA: TGTGCCAGCAGGGGAAAAGGACAGAACACAGATACGCAGTATTTT; CDR3: CASRGKGQNTDTQYF; J: TRBJ2-3; V: TRBV27; D: NA; size: NA
DNA: TGTGCCAGCAGTTTGTGGACAGGCGACGAAAAACTGTTTTTT; CDR3: CASSLWTGDEKLFF; J: TRBJ1-4; V: TRBV27; D: TRBD1; size: NA
DNA: TGTGCCAGTAGTATAGTTCTCGGGGACACTGAAGCTTTCTTT; CDR3: CASSIVLGDTEAFF; J: TRBJ1-1; V: TRBV19; D: NA; size: NA
DNA: TGTGCCAGCAGCCGGGGCTCGACTGGGGGCGAGCAGTACTTC; CDR3: CASSRGSTGGEQYF; J: TRBJ2-7; V: TRBV7-9; D: NA; size: NA
DNA: TGTGCCAGAACCAGGGGACAGCTGAACACTGAAGCTTTCTTT; CDR3: CARTRGQLNTEAFF; J: TRBJ1-1; V: TRBV19; D: TRBD1; size: NA
DNA: TGCGCCAGCAGCTTGGAAGGGACAGGGTACTACAATGAGCAGTTCTTC; CDR3: CASSLEGTGYYNEQFF; J: TRBJ2-1; V: TRBV5-1; D: TRBD1; size: NA
DNA: TGTGCCAGCAGCTCTCTTAGGGGGGCCGGGGAGCTGTTTTTT; CDR3: CASSSLRGAGELFF; J: TRBJ2-2; V: TRBV7-2; D: NA; size: once
DNA: TGTGCCAGCTCACCACCGTCCTTCGACAAAGCCCCCGCGAACACCGGGGAGCTGTTTTTT; CDR3: CASSPPSFDKAPANTGELFF; J: TRBJ2-2; V: TRBV18; D: NA; size: NA
DNA: TGTGCCAGCAGCGGGAGGACAGGGGGAGCTGGAAACACCATATATTTT; CDR3: CASSGRTGGAGNTIYF; J: TRBJ1-3; V: TRBV13; D: TRBD1; size: NA
DNA: TGTGCCAGCAGTTACCTAGGACAGGGACATGGAAACACCATATATTTT; CDR3: CASSYLGQGHGNTIYF; J: TRBJ1-3; V: TRBV6-5; D: TRBD1; size: NA
DNA: TGTGCCAGCAGCTTTTCGGGGGCTGGGGCCAACGTCCTGACTTTC; CDR3: CASSFSGAGANVLTF; J: TRBJ2-6; V: TRBV7-2; D: NA; size: NA
DNA: TGCGCCAGCAGCCCCACACCCGAGGCTTGGAACACTGAAGCTTTCTTT; CDR3: CASSPTPEAWNTEAFF; J: TRBJ1-1; V: TRBV5-1; D: NA; size: NA
DNA: TGTGCCAGTAGTATAGCCCATGGGAGCTCTGCAACTAATGAAAAACTGTTTTTT; CDR3: CASSIAHGSSATNEKLFF; J: TRBJ1-4; V: TRBV19; D: NA; size: once
DNA: TGTGCCAGCAGCCAATCCCAGGGGTGGAATCAGCCCCAGCATTTT; CDR3: CASSQSQGWNQPQHF; J: TRBJ1-5; V: TRBV3-1/TRBV3-2; D: NA; size: NA
DNA: TGTGCCAGCAGCAAACGGGGACAGGGAATCACTGAAGCTTTCTTT; CDR3: CASSKRGQGITEAFF; J: TRBJ1-1; V: TRBV21-1; D: NA; size: NA
DNA: TGCGCCAGCGCCCGACAGGGCGGGTTCTATGGCTACACCTTC; CDR3: CASARQGGFYGYTF; J: TRBJ1-2; V: TRBV4-3; D: TRBD1; size: NA
DNA: TGCGCCAGCGGGGAATCTACAGGGGGAGTACCCTACAATGAGCAGTTCTTC; CDR3: CASGESTGGVPYNEQFF; J: TRBJ2-1; V: TRBV10-2; D: TRBD1; size: NA
DNA: TGTGCCAGCACAGGGACTAGCGGGGTTCTCTCTGGGGCCAACGTCCTGACTTTC; CDR3: CASTGTSGVLSGANVLTF; J: TRBJ2-6; V: TRBV2; D: TRBD2; size: once
DNA: TGCGCCAGCAGCTGGGGACAGAACACCGGGGAGCTGTTTTTT; CDR3: CASSWGQNTGELFF; J: TRBJ2-2; V: TRBV5-1; D: NA; size: once
DNA: TGTGCCAGCGGCTCGAACTCCTACGAGCAGTACTTC; CDR3: CASGSNSYEQYF; J: TRBJ2-7; V: TRBV9; D: NA; size: NA
DNA: TGCGCCAGCAGCTCTCCCCCGGGAGAGACCCAGTACTTC; CDR3: CASSSPPGETQYF; J: TRBJ2-5; V: TRBV5-1; D: NA; size: NA
DNA: TGTGCCAGCAGTTACGGGGGGGAGAATCAGCCCCAGCATTTT; CDR3: CASSYGGENQPQHF; J: TRBJ1-5; V: TRBV6-2/TRBV6-3; D: NA; size: NA
DNA: TGTGCCAGCAGCTTGGGTAGCTCCTATAATTCACCCCTCCACTTT; CDR3: CASSLGSSYNSPLHF; J: TRBJ1-6; V: TRBV7-2; D: NA; size: NA
DNA: TGTGCCAGCAGCGTAGGGGGGACTAACACAGATACGCAGTATTTT; CDR3: CASSVGGTNTDTQYF; J: TRBJ2-3; V: TRBV9; D: TRBD2; size: NA
DNA: TGTGCCTTACAGGGGTCCTTCCCTAGCACAGATACGCAGTATTTT; CDR3: CALQGSFPSTDTQYF; J: TRBJ2-3; V: TRBV30; D: TRBD1; size: NA
DNA: TGCGCCAGCAGCCAAGAAATTTGGGGTCTAGGGGCCCACGAAAATCAGCCCCAGCATTTT; CDR3: CASSQEIWGLGAHENQPQHF; J: TRBJ1-5; V: TRBV4-3; D: NA; size: NA